A single sample is the source of the 14 T cell receptor beta chains below, sequenced in a study of blood T cell repertoires in COVID-19. TCRdb's table, derived via immunoSEQ multiplex PCR, lists solely in-frame clones and lacks some. This sample carries approximately 47,000 clones, roughly 82% of them seen once, and the ten largest clones take over 2%. The material sequenced was peripheral blood. The receptors here all came from a woman aged 55 to 70 with acute or convalescent COVID-19.

This sequence joins TRBV6-5 and TRBJ2-1; D possibly corresponds to TRBD2 (6 bases). Germline CDR1 MNHEY, CDR2 SVGAGI. Trimming left V 5 bases short and J 7 bases short, with 15 bases between. The CDR3 has 14 amino acids. The DNA for the CDR3 is TGTGCCAGCAGTCAGCGGGCCCCGAGGAATGAGCAGTTCTTC. Encoded protein: CASSQRAPRNEQFF.

J is TRBJ1-1 and V is TRBV4-2, with TRBD1 matching 8 bases. The CDR3 is 19 residues long. After removal of 4 bases from V and 0 bases from J, the junction contained 16 bases not matched to a gene. CDR1 and CDR2 (germline): LGHNA, YNFKEQ. CDR3 protein: CASSRQRAGGLVVNTEAFF. In nucleotides, the CDR3 is TGTGCCAGCAGCCGCCAGAGGGCAGGGGGCCTGGTAGTGAACACTGAAGCTTTCTTT.

The chain combines TRBV6-5 with TRBJ2-7; possibly TRBD1 for D (5 bases). Per the germline V gene, CDR1 is MNHEY and CDR2 is SVGAGI. This CDR3 region has 14 residues. V lost 7 bases and J 0 bases, leaving 13 bases between the germline ends. The DNA of the CDR3 is TGTGCCAGCATCATGGGCGACAGCTCCTACGAGCAGTACTTC. It is translated as CASIMGDSSYEQYF.

The chain links TRBV5-1 to TRBJ2-5, with TRBD2 as a possible D gene (5 bases). The CDR3 length is 13 residues. V was shortened by 4 bases and J by 5 bases, with 12 bases between the two germline ends. Germline CDR1 is SGHRS and CDR2 is YFSETQ. The CDR3: CASSPGMGETQYF. Here the CDR3 DNA reads TGCGCCAGCAGCCCGGGGATGGGGGAGACCCAGTACTTC.

This clone was picked up a small number of times. The chain is built from TRBV7-6 and TRBJ1-4; D may be TRBD1 (5 bases). CDR1 and CDR2 (germline): SGHVS, FNYEAQ. This CDR3 spans 16 amino acids. V lost 3 bases, J lost 5 bases, and 16 bases lay in between. CDR3 DNA sequence: TGTGCCAGCAGCTTGGAGGGGCAGACAGTAAATGAAAAACTGTTTTTT. This gives the protein CASSLEGQTVNEKLFF.

The chain carries TRBV5-1 and TRBJ1-3, with D possibly matching TRBD1 (6 bases). The length of the CDR3 is 15 residues. Germline loops: CDR1 SGHRS, CDR2 YFSETQ. Trimming left V 4 bases short and J 0 bases short, with 11 bases between. DNA of the CDR3: TGCGCCAGCAGCACGGGGGGCATCTCTGGAAACACCATATATTTT. Amino acid sequence: CASSTGGISGNTIYF.

The chain recombines TRBV4-2 with TRBJ2-5; D gene ambiguous. V was cut by 2 bases and J by 5 bases, with 18 bases left in between. The CDR3 length is 16 residues. The germline gives CDR1 LGHNA, CDR2 YNFKEQ. The CDR3 is CASSQSGGGLEETQYF. CDR3 DNA: TGTGCCAGCAGCCAAAGTGGTGGTGGGTTGGAGGAGACCCAGTACTTC.

The CDR3 nucleotides read TGTGCCAGCAGTTGGTCAGGGAGGGAGCCCCAGCATTTT. It encodes CASSWSGREPQHF. This chain uses TRBV27 with TRBJ1-5, with TRBD1 as a possible D gene (5 bases). CDR1 and CDR2 (germline): MNHEY, SMNVEV (reference sequence). The CDR3 spans 13 residues. Trimming removed 4 bases at V and 8 bases at J, with 12 bases between.

This clone was counted a single time. The rearrangement links TRBV27 to TRBJ2-1, with 12 bases that match TRBD2. This CDR3 has 15 amino acids. The J segment lost 7 bases and the V segment lost 2 bases, leaving 3 bases of the junction unmatched. CDR1 is MNHEY and CDR2 is SMNVEV in the germline V gene (reference sequence). This CDR3 reads CASSLAGTSGNEQFF. The CDR3 nucleotides are TGTGCCAGCAGTTTAGCCGGGACTAGCGGGAATGAGCAGTTCTTC.

This clone has only a few counts. The rearrangement joins TRBV6-1 to TRBJ2-3; 14 bases line up with TRBD2. Germline loops: CDR1 MNHNS, CDR2 SASEGT. This CDR3 contains 18 residues. After removal of 4 bases from V and 4 bases from J, the junction contained 10 bases not matched to a gene. The CDR3 bases are TGTGCCAGCAGTGCCCGAGGACTAGCGGGAGGTATAGCAGATACGCAGTATTTT. This encodes CASSARGLAGGIADTQYF.

V usage is TRBV6-5 and J usage is TRBJ1-1; 7 bases are a match to TRBD1. Germline values: CDR1 MNHEY, CDR2 SVGAGI. The CDR3 is 14 amino acids. The junction had 6 bases not matched to a gene; V was cut back by 6 bases and J by 2 bases. The CDR3 nucleotides are TGTGCCAGCAGACGGACAGGTATAAACACTGAAGCTTTCTTT. It translates to CASRRTGINTEAFF.

This clone was seen only once. The V call is TRBV5-4, the J call TRBJ2-5; D not certain. V shed 4 bases and J shed 4 bases, with 17 bases lying between them. This CDR3 is built from 15 residues. Germline values: CDR1 SGHNT, CDR2 YYREEE (reference sequence). This CDR3 is CASSVWAGLGETQYF. The CDR3 nucleotides are TGTGCCAGCAGCGTGTGGGCCGGATTAGGAGAGACCCAGTACTTC.

V and J are TRBV29-1 and TRBJ1-2, with 7 bases lining up with TRBD1. Germline V gene data show CDR1 as SQVTM and CDR2 as ANQGSEA. With V trimmed by 7 bases and J by 6 bases, 5 bases remained unmatched. CDR3 size: 11 residues. As DNA, the CDR3 is TGCAGCGACAGACAGGGCGATGGCTACACCTTC. This gives the protein CSDRQGDGYTF.

As concerns this clone: A junction end diverges from the germline sequence, so it may reflect a read error. The genes are TRBV7-7 and TRBJ2-1, with D possibly TRBD2 on 7 matching bases. The CDR3 runs to 18 residues. CDR1 is SSHAT and CDR2 is FNYEAQ in the germline V gene (reference sequence). CDR3 sequence (DNA): TGTGCTAGCAGCTTTGCGCTCACGACCGGGGGGCCCGGCAATGAGCAGTTCTTC. It codes for CASSFALTTGGPGNEQFF. The whole variable domain, filled in from reference TRBV7-7 and TRBJ2-1, reads GAGVSQSPRYKVTKRGQDVTLRCDPISSHATLYWYQQALGQGPEFLTYFNYEAQPDKSGLPSDRFSAERPEGSISTLTIQRTEQRDSAMYRCASSFALTTGGPGNEQFFGPGTRLTVL.